This entry lists 27 T cell receptor beta chains sequenced from one sample in a study of human thymus T cells. The study used thymus tissue resected during corrective heart surgery. Sequencing was performed with immunoSEQ multiplex PCR; in TCRdb, only in-frame clones are kept and a portion is missing. Of tens of thousands of clones listed, 95% were seen once; the top ten hold around 0.034%. Sample: thymus tissue. These receptors were taken from a girl under three years old with a congenital heart defect but otherwise immunologically healthy.

The chain has TRBV5-1 and TRBJ2-3; 10 positions match TRBD1. J gave up 3 bases and V 3 bases, and 4 bases lay outside the gene matches. The CDR3 spans 15 residues. CDR1 is SGHRS, CDR2 YFSETQ, per germline. The CDR3 spells CASSSGTGETDTQYF. CDR3 DNA: TGCGCCAGCAGCTCCGGGACAGGGGAAACAGATACGCAGTATTTT.

The genes are TRBV7-9 and TRBJ2-5; D is possibly TRBD2 (5 bases). Trimming took 2 bases from V and 7 from J, leaving 14 bases between them. Germline V gene lookup returns CDR1 SEHNR and CDR2 FQNEAQ (reference sequence). CDR3 length equals 14 residues. As DNA, the CDR3 is TGTGCCAGCAGCTTACGTTCTAGCCGGGGGACCCAGTACTTC. Translation gives CASSLRSSRGTQYF.

This clone was found once. This chain uses TRBV30 with TRBJ2-4; 7 positions match TRBD2. Unmatched junction bases numbered 12, after V lost 2 bases and J lost 2 bases. Germline CDR1 is GTSNPN and CDR2 is SVGIG (reference sequence). The CDR3 contains 17 residues. CDR3 bases: TGTGCCTGGAGTATATCTGGCGGGGAGGGCACCAAAAACATTCAGTACTTC. It yields the protein CAWSISGGEGTKNIQYF.

The V gene is TRBV30, the J gene TRBJ2-1, with D possibly being TRBD2 (6 bases). Between the trimmed V and J ends, which lost 3 bases and 10 bases, there was a span of 13 bases. CDR1 is GTSNPN and CDR2 is SVGIG in the germline V gene (reference sequence). The CDR3 runs to 12 residues. CDR3 bases: TGTGCCTGGAGGGAGGGAGCAGACGAGCAGTTCTTC. Translating gives CAWREGADEQFF.

The V gene is TRBV11-2, the J gene TRBJ2-1; the match to TRBD1 covers 10 bases. Looked up from germline, CDR1 is SGHAT and CDR2 is FQNNGV. After removal of 8 bases from V and 8 bases from J, the junction contained 9 bases not matched to a gene. The CDR3 sequence is 14 residues long. CDR3 loop: CASSRRTGGHEQFF. The CDR3 nucleotides are TGTGCCAGCTCACGGCGGACAGGGGGGCATGAGCAGTTCTTC.

The chain employs TRBV10-3 and TRBJ2-7; 7 nucleotides agree with TRBD2. V gave up 4 bases and J gave up 3 bases; unmatched junction bases: 6. The CDR3 extends over 14 amino acids. Germline CDR1 and CDR2: ENHRY and SYGVKD. Here the CDR3 reads CAISVEGGNYEQYF. The CDR3 coding sequence is TGTGCCATCAGTGTGGAGGGAGGGAACTACGAGCAGTACTTC.

The V gene is TRBV4-1, the J gene TRBJ2-3; D not resolved. V lost 3 bases, J lost 2 bases, and 6 bases lay in between. CDR3 size: 13 residues. Germline V CDR1 and CDR2: MGHRA, YSYEKL. CDR3 DNA sequence: TGCGCCAGCAGCCACGACCCCACAGATACGCAGTATTTT. Its translation: CASSHDPTDTQYF.

J is TRBJ2-3 and V is TRBV4-1, with D possibly TRBD1 on 5 matching bases. The CDR3 covers 19 residues. Trimming took 0 bases from V and 0 from J, leaving 19 bases between them. Germline CDR1 and CDR2: MGHRA and YSYEKL. The DNA for the CDR3 is TGCGCCAGCAGCCAAGAACTTGGATTACGACAGCCTAGCACAGATACGCAGTATTTT. It is translated as CASSQELGLRQPSTDTQYF.

This chain connects TRBV14 to TRBJ2-1; 8 nucleotides agree with TRBD2. The trim removed 4 bases at V and 6 bases at J, leaving 14 bases unmatched. This CDR3 comprises 17 residues. The germline V gene encodes CDR1 SGHDN and CDR2 FVKESK. CDR3 nucleotide sequence: TGTGCCAGCAGCCGAGTTGACCCCAGCGGGAGTACCAATGAGCAGTTCTTC. The encoded protein is CASSRVDPSGSTNEQFF.

The V and J genes are TRBV7-9 and TRBJ1-4; TRBD1 matches 8 bases. Trimming removed 2 bases from V and 0 bases from J; junction bases left unmatched: 8. Germline lookup yields CDR1 SEHNR and CDR2 FQNEAQ (reference sequence). This CDR3 has 18 residues. The CDR3 DNA is TGTGCCAGCAGCTTATACCAGGGGGCGGCTGCAACTAATGAAAAACTGTTTTTT. This codes for CASSLYQGAAATNEKLFF.

This clone occurred once. This chain joins TRBV7-2 and TRBJ2-3; 8 bases line up with TRBD2. V lost 0 bases to trimming and J lost 2 bases; unmatched junction nucleotides: 7. Germline assignment: CDR1 SGHTA and CDR2 FQGNSA. The CDR3 runs 17 residues. CDR3 protein: CASSLASGSRYTDTQYF. In DNA form, the CDR3 reads TGTGCCAGCAGCTTAGCGAGCGGGAGCCGGTACACAGATACGCAGTATTTT.

This chain links TRBV7-2 with TRBJ2-7, with 7 positions matching TRBD1. The V segment lost 0 bases and the J segment 7 bases; nucleotides outside the gene matches: 12. The CDR3 extends over 16 amino acids. Germline V gene sequence: CDR1 SGHTA, CDR2 FQGNSA. The CDR3 reads CASSLAKGDRVKEQYF. The CDR3 DNA follows: TGTGCCAGCAGCTTAGCGAAAGGAGACAGGGTGAAAGAGCAGTACTTC.

The chain links TRBV7-2 to TRBJ2-7, with D perhaps matching TRBD1 (5 bases). The germline V gene has CDR1 SGHTA and CDR2 FQGNSA. This CDR3 is 13 amino acids long. V was pared by 1 base and J by 3 bases, with 7 bases between. For the CDR3, the DNA is TGTGCCAGCAGCTTAGGACAGTTCTACGAGCAGTACTTC. It is translated as CASSLGQFYEQYF. The full variable domain, completed using reference TRBV7-2 and TRBJ2-7, is GAGVSQSPSNKVTEKGKDVELRCDPISGHTALYWYRQSLGQGLEFLIYFQGNSAPDKSGLPSDRFSAERTGGSVSTLTIQRTQQEDSAVYLCASSLGQFYEQYFGPGTRLTVT.

This chain connects TRBV6-1 to TRBJ2-7, with D possibly matching TRBD1 (7 bases). There are 13 residues in the CDR3. Germline V gene sequence: CDR1 MNHNS, CDR2 SASEGT. Trimming stripped 8 bases from V and 6 bases from J, with 17 bases between. The DNA of the CDR3 is TGTGCCAGCCTACGGTGGAGGGGGCTCGAGCAGTACTTC. Translation: CASLRWRGLEQYF.

The chain carries TRBV19 and TRBJ2-7, with D possibly matching TRBD2 (5 bases). This CDR3 has 17 amino acids. Germline lookup yields CDR1 LNHDA and CDR2 SQIVND (reference sequence). The V end lost 6 bases, the J end lost 5 bases, and 26 bases lay between the germline ends. The CDR3 bases are TGTGCCAGTAGCCCCCGGGTAGGGCCCATGGAGGTGGACGAGCAGTACTTC. Its protein is CASSPRVGPMEVDEQYF. The whole variable domain, remainder taken from reference TRBV19 and TRBJ2-7, is DGGITQSPKYLFRKEGQNVTLSCEQNLNHDAMYWYRQDPGQGLRLIYYSQIVNDFQKGDIAEGYSVSREKKESFPLTVTSAQKNPTAFYLCASSPRVGPMEVDEQYFGPGTRLTVT.

The chain links TRBV6-5 to TRBJ2-1, with TRBD2 identical over 7 bases. The CDR3 totals 15 residues. V lost 6 bases and J lost 5; bases outside the gene matches: 10. CDR1 and CDR2 from the germline V gene are MNHEY and SVGAGI. In DNA, the CDR3 is TGTGCCAGCAGATGTACTAGCGTACCCAACAATGAGCAGTTCTTC. This translates into CASRCTSVPNNEQFF.

The rearrangement uses TRBV9 and TRBJ2-2, with 9 bases aligning to TRBD2. Trimming took 1 base from V and 3 from J; bases not matched to a gene: 4. Germline V gene sequence: CDR1 SGDLS, CDR2 YYNGEE. The CDR3 consists of 16 residues. The CDR3 region has the DNA TGTGCCAGCAGCGTAAAAGCGGGGGGCGACACCGGGGAGCTGTTTTTT. Translating gives CASSVKAGGDTGELFF.

This rearrangement joins TRBV2 to TRBJ1-2; TRBD1 agrees at 7 bases. CDR3 length: 14 amino acids. Germline V CDR1 and CDR2: SNHLY, FYNNEI. J lost 8 bases, V lost 6 bases, and 12 bases had no gene match. The CDR3 DNA reads as TGTGCCAGCAGCACGACAGGGAATCATGAGGGCTACACCTTC. It specifies CASSTTGNHEGYTF.

This chain links TRBV2 with TRBJ2-1, with 11 nucleotides matching TRBD2. The V gene end was trimmed by 6 bases and the J gene end by 8 bases; junction bases not matched to a gene: 9. This CDR3 is built from 15 residues. Germline V gives CDR1 SNHLY, CDR2 FYNNEI. The CDR3 sequence: CASRAIAGGPDEQFF. CDR3 bases: TGTGCCAGCAGGGCGATAGCGGGAGGGCCGGATGAGCAGTTCTTC.

The chain uses TRBV27 and TRBJ1-1, with TRBD1 matching 7 bases. The V gene end was trimmed by 5 bases and the J gene end by 5 bases; junction bases not matched to a gene: 17. There are 17 residues in the CDR3. Germline assignment: CDR1 MNHEY and CDR2 SMNVEV (reference sequence). This CDR3 is CASSPVPLRGRRTEAFF. The DNA of the CDR3 is TGTGCCAGCAGTCCCGTCCCACTAAGGGGGCGCAGGACTGAAGCTTTCTTT.

J is TRBJ1-1 and V is TRBV15; D is unclear. Deletions cut 6 bases from V and 8 bases from J, with 10 bases between. This CDR3 is 11 amino acids long. Germline assignment: CDR1 LNHNV and CDR2 YYDKDF (reference sequence). CDR3 DNA: TGTGCCACCAGGCGTGAGACGGAAGCTTTCTTT. It codes for CATRRETEAFF.

The chain carries TRBV28 and TRBJ1-3, with D maybe TRBD1 (5 bases). V gave up 7 bases and J gave up 4 bases, with 14 bases separating them. Germline CDR1 MDHEN, CDR2 SYDVKM. The CDR3 sequence is 14 residues long. The DNA for the CDR3 is TGTGCCAGCAACCCTGGGACGGCCGGAAACACCATATATTTT. Protein sequence: CASNPGTAGNTIYF.

V usage is TRBV28 and J usage is TRBJ1-5, with D perhaps matching TRBD1 (6 bases). The CDR3 length is 16 residues. V was clipped by 4 bases and J by 7 bases, with 20 bases between them. Germline CDR1 and CDR2: MDHEN and SYDVKM. The chain's CDR3 is CASSSPKPRGVQPQHF. In DNA form, the CDR3 reads TGTGCCAGCAGTTCCCCAAAGCCCAGGGGTGTCCAGCCCCAGCATTTT.

This clone was seen only once. The gene calls are TRBV7-2 and TRBJ1-4; 10 nucleotides line up with TRBD1. V lost 1 base, J lost 6 bases, and 5 bases stayed unmatched. The CDR3 is made up of 16 amino acids. Germline-derived CDR1 and CDR2 are SGHTA and FQGNSA. The CDR3 region has the DNA TGTGCCAGCAGCTTAGGACAGGGGGCAAGGGATGAAAAACTGTTTTTT. It is translated as CASSLGQGARDEKLFF.

The chain is built from TRBV25-1 and TRBJ2-7, with 9 bases identical to TRBD1. V was pared by 1 base and J by 2 bases, with 6 bases of the junction left unmatched. The CDR3 extends over 16 amino acids. Germline loops: CDR1 MGHDK, CDR2 SYGVNS. The DNA for the CDR3 is TGTGCCAGCAGTGAATCCCGACAGGGGGGGGCCTACGAGCAGTACTTC. This gives the protein CASSESRQGGAYEQYF.

This chain connects TRBV19 to TRBJ1-5; 7 positions agree with TRBD1. CDR1 and CDR2 (germline): LNHDA, SQIVND (reference sequence). The CDR3 extends over 15 amino acids. Germline trimming cut 6 bases from V and 4 bases from J; bases unmatched to any gene: 9. CDR3 sequence (DNA): TGTGCCAGTAGGAACGACAGGGCCTATAATCAGCCCCAGCATTTT. It yields the protein CASRNDRAYNQPQHF. Drawing the rest from reference TRBV19 and TRBJ1-5, the complete variable domain is DGGITQSPKYLFRKEGQNVTLSCEQNLNHDAMYWYRQDPGQGLRLIYYSQIVNDFQKGDIAEGYSVSREKKESFPLTVTSAQKNPTAFYLCASRNDRAYNQPQHFGDGTRLSIL.

This sequence joins TRBV2 and TRBJ1-2; perhaps TRBD1 as D (5 bases). This CDR3 region has 15 residues. CDR1 and CDR2 from the germline V gene are SNHLY and FYNNEI. Deletions cut 6 bases from V and 0 bases from J, with 14 bases between. CDR3 nucleotide sequence: TGTGCCAGCAGGAACCGAGAGGGGACTAACTATGGCTACACCTTC. It specifies CASRNREGTNYGYTF.